The rows below give T cell receptor beta chains drawn from one sample of a study of beta chain features in type 1 diabetes. Only in-frame clones appear in the TCRdb table, and some are missing; sequencing was by immunoSEQ multiplex PCR. Of about 160,000 clones in the sample, about 8.1% were seen once. Sequencing input: central memory CD4+ T cells from blood. The receptors come from a woman between 18 and 29 years old with type 1 diabetes. Both conserved end residues are trimmed from each CDR3. Fields, in order: J gene, V gene, CDR3 protein.

J: TRBJ2-3; V: TRBV7-9; CDR3: ASSPWTSGRGDTQY
J: TRBJ1-5; V: TRBV2; CDR3: ASTRTGDQPQH
J: TRBJ1-2; V: TRBV7-2; CDR3: ASSPSRGGGYGYT
J: TRBJ2-7; V: TRBV7-2; CDR3: ASSFRGYEQY
J: TRBJ2-6; V: TRBV4-3; CDR3: ASSQGALPSGANVLT
J: TRBJ1-5; V: TRBV7-9; CDR3: ASSLEQGGSNNQPQH
J: TRBJ2-5; V: TRBV5-4; CDR3: ASSTRTSEETQY
J: TRBJ1-5; V: TRBV30; CDR3: AWSSLNPGQPQH
J: TRBJ2-2; V: TRBV4-3; CDR3: ASSQGSGVLTGELF
J: TRBJ2-7; V: TRBV5-1; CDR3: ASSSILTGNSYEQY
J: TRBJ2-7; V: TRBV19; CDR3: ASSPSTTATYEQY
J: TRBJ2-1; V: TRBV5-1; CDR3: ASSFTQGYNEQF
J: TRBJ2-3; V: TRBV29-1; CDR3: SALTGSDTQY
J: TRBJ2-7; V: TRBV6-5; CDR3: ASSQNSYEQY
J: TRBJ2-5; V: TRBV9; CDR3: ASSVGSQPETQY
J: TRBJ2-3; V: TRBV10-3; CDR3: AITRGGPTDTQY
J: TRBJ2-5; V: TRBV9; CDR3: ASSPTGVMGETQY
J: TRBJ2-1; V: TRBV7-2; CDR3: ASSPGWGQMSSYNEQF
J: TRBJ1-1; V: TRBV7-8; CDR3: ASSTDREGEAF
J: TRBJ2-7; V: TRBV7-2; CDR3: ASSLEGPYEQY
J: TRBJ2-4; V: TRBV4-3; CDR3: ASSQATGTLPY
J: TRBJ1-5; V: TRBV28; CDR3: ASSTGNSNQPQH
J: TRBJ2-6; V: TRBV5-1; CDR3: ASSLAPQGGSSGANVLT
J: TRBJ2-5; V: TRBV30; CDR3: AWSVYPQETQY
J: TRBJ2-1; V: TRBV7-8; CDR3: ASSSASALRNEQF
J: TRBJ2-7; V: TRBV30; CDR3: ACTGGYEQY
J: TRBJ1-2; V: TRBV11-2; CDR3: ASSPGQGKGYT
J: TRBJ2-5; V: TRBV9; CDR3: ASSPGWGRQETQY
J: TRBJ2-7; V: TRBV5-1; CDR3: ASSSMAGVAYEQY
J: TRBJ2-4; V: TRBV27; CDR3: ASSIRPGREIYIQY
J: TRBJ2-3; V: TRBV5-1; CDR3: ASSLGRTADTQY
J: TRBJ2-3; V: TRBV7-6; CDR3: ASSLAGTSGSFYTQY
J: TRBJ2-7; V: TRBV19; CDR3: PHWGGQGAGEQY
J: TRBJ2-5; V: TRBV5-4; CDR3: ASSYGGGGAQETQY
J: TRBJ2-5; V: TRBV27; CDR3: ASSTRRGTGAQETQY
J: TRBJ2-3; V: TRBV7-9; CDR3: ASSLGTSGIDTQY
J: TRBJ1-5; V: TRBV2; CDR3: ASSNRGLQPQH
J: TRBJ1-5; V: TRBV19; CDR3: ASAVDSYQPQH
J: TRBJ2-5; V: TRBV5-5; CDR3: ASSLLGTTQETQY